This record concerns one T cell receptor (beta chain) sequence. Libraries were prepared by immunoSEQ multiplex PCR; TCRdb keeps only in-frame clonotypes and omits some of them. The repertoire has around 300,000 clones, around 87% of them found once; the top ten carry about 5.2%. This sample was taken from a study of blood T cell repertoires in COVID-19. Turning to the study itself: Samples taken during acute and convalescent COVID-19 were collected in the United States, Italy and Spain.

Sequences were obtained from PBMCs or T cells enriched from blood (not recorded which). This TCR was recovered from a woman aged 30 to 39 who had recovered from COVID-19.

The CDR3 DNA sequence: TGTGCCAGTAGTATAGGAGGAGCTCCTAATTCACCCCTCCACTTT. It specifies CASSIGGAPNSPLHF. This chain connects TRBV19 to TRBJ1-6; D gene ambiguous. Between the trimmed V and J ends, which lost 1 base and 6 bases, there was a span of 10 bases. CDR1 is LNHDA and CDR2 is SQIVND in the germline V gene (reference sequence). The CDR3 length is 15 residues.